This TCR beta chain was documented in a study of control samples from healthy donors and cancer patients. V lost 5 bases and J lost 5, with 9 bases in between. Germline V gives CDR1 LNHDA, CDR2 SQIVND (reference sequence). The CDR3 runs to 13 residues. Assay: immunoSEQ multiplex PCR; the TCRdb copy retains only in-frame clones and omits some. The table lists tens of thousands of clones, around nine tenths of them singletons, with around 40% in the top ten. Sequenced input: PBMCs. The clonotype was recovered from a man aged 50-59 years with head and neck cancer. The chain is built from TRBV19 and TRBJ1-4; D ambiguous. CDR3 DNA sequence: TGTGCCAGTAGTCCATTAGTGAATGAAAAACTGTTTTTT. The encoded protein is CASSPLVNEKLFF.